A selection of T cell receptor beta chains follows, all from one sample in a study of blood T cells in healthy people across ages. TCRdb reprocessed the 5' RACE reads with MiXCR, giving one entry per CDR3 protein. This sample has about 400,000 distinct CDR3 sequences, with 52% found just once. The material sequenced was blood. The receptors here all came from a man in his sixties in good health. CDR3s include the opening cysteine and the closing phenylalanine or tryptophan. A D gene is named only where the DNA matches it firmly. The size entry is marked missing in some rows and otherwise reads once, few, many or a size class.

CDR3 DNA | CDR3 protein | J gene | D gene | clone size | V gene
TGTGCCACCAGTGATTCGGGTGTGAGAGATACGCAGTATTTT | CATSDSGVRDTQYF | TRBJ2-3 | - | - | TRBV24-1
TGTGCCACCAGCAGAGATCGAGAGACCCAGTACTTC | CATSRDRETQYF | TRBJ2-5 | - | many | TRBV15
TGCAGTGCTAGTAAGGGGGAACCCTACAATGAGCAGTTCTTC | CSASKGEPYNEQFF | TRBJ2-1 | - | - | TRBV20-1
TGCAGTGCTCCAGACAGGGGAAACTATGGCTACACCTTC | CSAPDRGNYGYTF | TRBJ1-2 | TRBD1 | - | TRBV20-1
TGTGCCACCAGTGACCCTGGCGCAGGGACAGATACGCAGTATTTT | CATSDPGAGTDTQYF | TRBJ2-3 | - | few | TRBV24-1
TGTGCCAGCAGCCAGGTTCTGAACACTGAAGCTTTCTTT | CASSQVLNTEAFF | TRBJ1-1 | - | - | TRBV3-1
TGTGCCATCAGTGAGTCAGAAGGGGCCAAAAACATTCAGTACTTC | CAISESEGAKNIQYF | TRBJ2-4 | - | - | TRBV10-3
TGTGCCAGCAGCTTGGGCAGGGCGGGGTACGAGCAGTACTTC | CASSLGRAGYEQYF | TRBJ2-7 | - | once | TRBV5-6
TGTGCCAGCAGCTTAGCCTGGGTGAACAATGAGCAGTACTTC | CASSLAWVNNEQYF | TRBJ2-7 | - | - | TRBV11-2
TGTGCCAGCAGTTCATACGGGAGTTTGGAGACCCAGTACTTC | CASSSYGSLETQYF | TRBJ2-5 | - | - | TRBV28
TGTGCCACCAGTGATTTAGGAGACGAGCAGTACTTC | CATSDLGDEQYF | TRBJ2-7 | - | - | TRBV24-1
TGCAGCGTTGATCGACAGGTCGATGAGCAGTACTTC | CSVDRQVDEQYF | TRBJ2-7 | - | - | TRBV29-1
TGTGCCAGCAATCTCGGACTCAACTATGGCTACACCTTC | CASNLGLNYGYTF | TRBJ1-2 | - | few | TRBV28
TGTGCCAGCAGTTTAGTTGCAGGGATCTATGGCTACACCTTC | CASSLVAGIYGYTF | TRBJ1-2 | - | - | TRBV28
TGTGCCATCAGTGACCCACTTTATAGGAGCTCCTACGAGCAGTACTTC | CAISDPLYRSSYEQYF | TRBJ2-7 | - | - | TRBV10-3
TGTGCCAGCAGCCGCCTCGGGACGTCGGTGTACTTC | CASSRLGTSVYF | TRBJ2-4 | - | - | TRBV14